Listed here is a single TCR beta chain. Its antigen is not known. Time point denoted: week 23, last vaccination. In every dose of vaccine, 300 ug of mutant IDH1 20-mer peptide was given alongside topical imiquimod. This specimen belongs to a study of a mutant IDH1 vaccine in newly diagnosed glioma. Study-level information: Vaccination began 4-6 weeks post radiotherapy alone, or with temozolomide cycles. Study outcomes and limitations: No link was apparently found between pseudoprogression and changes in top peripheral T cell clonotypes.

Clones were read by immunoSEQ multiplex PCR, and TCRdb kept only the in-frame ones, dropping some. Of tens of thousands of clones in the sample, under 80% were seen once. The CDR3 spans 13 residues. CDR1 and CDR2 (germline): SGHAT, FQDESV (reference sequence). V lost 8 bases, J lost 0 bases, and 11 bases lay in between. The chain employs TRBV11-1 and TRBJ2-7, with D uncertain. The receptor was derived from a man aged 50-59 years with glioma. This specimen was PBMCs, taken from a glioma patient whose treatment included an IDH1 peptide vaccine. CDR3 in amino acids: CASSGSFSYEQYF. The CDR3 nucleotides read TGTGCCAGCTCGGGTTCTTTCTCCTACGAGCAGTACTTC.